A selection of T cell receptor beta chains follows, all from one sample in a study of cytomegalovirus exposure and HLA in healthy donors. The protocol was immunoSEQ multiplex PCR, while the TCRdb copy is restricted to in-frame clones and leaves out a portion. The table lists approximately 190,000 clones, over 80% of them singletons. The specimen sequenced was PBMCs. The receptor source for this set is a man aged 30-40 years in good health and CMV-seronegative. The CDR3 runs from the conserved cysteine through the conserved F or W. Each record gives: V gene, clone size, J gene, D gene, CDR3 length, CDR3 DNA, CDR3 protein. A D gene is named only where the DNA matches it firmly. Where a row states a size, it is once, few, many or the class of an expanded clone; other rows omit it.

TRBV28	NA	TRBJ1-2	TRBD1	15	TGTGCCAGCCTGAAGCACAGGGGAGGTAACTATGGCTACACCTTC	CASLKHRGGNYGYTF
TRBV5-4	NA	TRBJ1-1	TRBD1	16	TGTGCCAGCAGCTTTCGTAGGGGGCCTAATGAAAATGAAGCTTTCTTT	CASSFRRGPNENEAFF
TRBV5-1	NA	TRBJ2-5	TRBD2	15	TGCGCCAGCAGTCTAGCGGGGGGGCCGGAGGAGACCCAGTACTTC	CASSLAGGPEETQYF
TRBV9	NA	TRBJ2-7	TRBD2	15	TGTGCCAGCAGCGAGGGGGGGACTAGCGTAGACGAGCAGTACTTC	CASSEGGTSVDEQYF
TRBV7-8	NA	TRBJ2-4	NA	17	TGTGCCAGCAGCTTATCTACCCCGGAGCGGGCCAAAAACATTCAGTACTTC	CASSLSTPERAKNIQYF
TRBV9	NA	TRBJ2-5	NA	15	TGTGCCAGCAATAGAGGAGTGACCGGGAGTGGGACCCAGTACTTC	CASNRGVTGSGTQYF
TRBV5-1	NA	TRBJ2-7	TRBD2	15	TGCGCCAGCAGCTTGACGCCTAGCGGGAGCTACGAGCAGTACTTC	CASSLTPSGSYEQYF
TRBV7-9	few	TRBJ1-6	NA	16	TGTGCCAGCAGCTTCTGGCGTCCGGAGCGAGGTTCACCCCTCCACTTT	CASSFWRPERGSPLHF
TRBV25-1	NA	TRBJ2-7	TRBD1	16	TGTGCCAGCCCAGGACAGGGGGCTTCCCCCGGGGACGAGCAGTACTTC	CASPGQGASPGDEQYF
TRBV29-1	NA	TRBJ2-3	NA	11	TGCAGCGTTGCGGGCACAGATACGCAGTATTTT	CSVAGTDTQYF
TRBV28	few	TRBJ2-1	NA	14	TGTGCCAGCAGCTCAAACAGGCTATATAATGAGCAGTTCTTC	CASSSNRLYNEQFF
TRBV28	NA	TRBJ2-3	NA	14	TGTGCCAGCAGTTTAGGCGGCAGCACAGATACGCAGTATTTT	CASSLGGSTDTQYF
TRBV9	few	TRBJ1-1	NA	14	TGTGCCAGCAGCGTAGCTACCCAGAACACTGAAGCTTTCTTT	CASSVATQNTEAFF
TRBV20-1	NA	TRBJ2-7	NA	11	TGCAGTGCTAGAGATAGGGGCGAGCAGTACTTC	CSARDRGEQYF
TRBV4-3	NA	TRBJ1-1	TRBD1	17	TGCGCCAGCAGCCAATCCCTCCTGGGACAGGGGAACACTGAAGCTTTCTTT	CASSQSLLGQGNTEAFF
TRBV19	NA	TRBJ1-5	NA	16	TGTGCCAGTAAGAAAAAGGCAGGCTATAGCAATCAGCCCCAGCATTTT	CASKKKAGYSNQPQHF
TRBV2	NA	TRBJ1-2	TRBD1	13	TGTGCCAGCAGAGCAGGGGGAGGATATGGCTACACCTTC	CASRAGGGYGYTF
TRBV9	few	TRBJ1-1	NA	17	TGTGCCAGCAGCGTAGGGGCACCCTACGGATCCAACACTGAAGCTTTCTTT	CASSVGAPYGSNTEAFF
TRBV10-3	NA	TRBJ2-3	TRBD1	14	TGTGCCATCGGTCCAGGGGGCAGGGAAGATACGCAGTATTTT	CAIGPGGREDTQYF
TRBV4-1	NA	TRBJ2-1	NA	16	TGCGCCAGCAGCCAAGAGGGGGGGCGTGCCTACAATGAGCAGTTCTTC	CASSQEGGRAYNEQFF
TRBV11-2	few	TRBJ2-5	TRBD1	13	TGTGCCAGCAGCAGGACAGGTGGAGAGACCCAGTACTTC	CASSRTGGETQYF
TRBV7-9	NA	TRBJ1-1	TRBD1	17	TGTGCCAGCATTCCACGGGCAGGGGGTCGGATGAACACTGAAGCTTTCTTT	CASIPRAGGRMNTEAFF
TRBV7-2	NA	TRBJ2-7	NA	11	TGTGCCAGCAGCAACAGATACGAGCAGTACTTC	CASSNRYEQYF
TRBV5-4	NA	TRBJ2-3	TRBD2	13	TGTGCCCAAAGCGGGGTAAACACAGATACGCAGTATTTT	CAQSGVNTDTQYF
TRBV4-1	NA	TRBJ2-4	NA	16	TGCGCCAGCAGCCAAGATCGGGGAGGGGGTCAAAACATTCAGTACTTC	CASSQDRGGGQNIQYF
TRBV29-1	once	TRBJ1-2	TRBD1	15	TGCAGCGTTGAAGTTGCAGGGGGCGATGGCTATGGCTACACCTTC	CSVEVAGGDGYGYTF
TRBV7-6	NA	TRBJ2-3	TRBD2	16	TGTGCCAGCAGCCCACGAGGCGGGAGCCGGGCAGATACGCAGTATTTT	CASSPRGGSRADTQYF
TRBV5-1	NA	TRBJ1-5	NA	13	TGCGCCAGCAGGGAGCAGACGGATCAGCCCCAGCATTTT	CASREQTDQPQHF
TRBV2	few	TRBJ1-1	TRBD1	14	TGTGCCACCGAGACAGGGTGGAGAAACACTGAAGCTTTCTTT	CATETGWRNTEAFF
TRBV9	NA	TRBJ2-1	TRBD2	15	TGTGCCAGCAGCGGAGGGACTAGCGGGTTCCATGAGCAGTTCTTC	CASSGGTSGFHEQFF
TRBV2	NA	TRBJ2-1	NA	14	TGTGCCAGCAGTGAACTTAGGGGAAACAATGAGCAGTTCTTC	CASSELRGNNEQFF
TRBV28	once	TRBJ2-6	NA	15	TGTGCCACCGGAGCAGCCCACTCTGGGGCCAACGTCCTGACTTTC	CATGAAHSGANVLTF
TRBV29-1	few	TRBJ2-1	TRBD2	13	TGCAGCGTTGGGGGCGGGGGGGACAATGAGCAGTTCTTC	CSVGGGGDNEQFF
TRBV6-6	NA	TRBJ2-4	NA	14	TGTGCCAGCTCCCCTGCTCGGGGGTTGGACATTCAGTACTTC	CASSPARGLDIQYF
TRBV21-1	NA	TRBJ2-7	NA	20	TGTGCCAGCAGCAAGTACCTCCTCGGGTTAAGCTACCGACCGGGGGAAAAGCAGTACTTC	CASSKYLLGLSYRPGEKQYF
TRBV11-2	NA	TRBJ1-6	NA	15	TGTGCCAGCAGCTTAGAAAGGGGTCCTGGGGTGCCCCTCCACTTT	CASSLERGPGVPLHF
TRBV5-1	NA	TRBJ2-1	NA	15	TGCGCCAGCAGACTGGACAGCAGCTCCTACAATGAGCAGTTCTTC	CASRLDSSSYNEQFF
TRBV5-4	NA	TRBJ2-1	NA	14	TGTGCCAGCAGCCCCGGAGGCCGATACAATGAGCAGTTCTTC	CASSPGGRYNEQFF
TRBV15	NA	TRBJ1-5	NA	16	TGTGCCACCAGCAGAGAGAAGGGGTATAGCAATCAGCCCCAGCATTTT	CATSREKGYSNQPQHF
TRBV9	few	TRBJ1-2	TRBD1	12	TGTGCCAGCAAACAGGGGGCGTATGGCTACACCTTC	CASKQGAYGYTF
TRBV5-1	NA	TRBJ1-1	NA	14	TGCGCCAGCAGCTTGGGGCGGTCGGTCCCTGAAGCTTTCTTT	CASSLGRSVPEAFF
TRBV7-9	NA	TRBJ2-3	NA	12	TGTGCCAGCAGCCCGGGAAGAGATACGCAGTATTTT	CASSPGRDTQYF
TRBV7-8	NA	TRBJ1-4	NA	13	TGTGCCAGCAGCCGGGGGGCGTATGAAAAACTGTTTTTT	CASSRGAYEKLFF
TRBV6-5	NA	TRBJ1-3	NA	14	TGTGCCAGCAGCCCCTCGGTCCCTGGAAACACCATATATTTT	CASSPSVPGNTIYF
TRBV11-2	NA	TRBJ2-7	NA	13	TGTGCCAGCAGCTTTGGACTGCCCTACGAGCAGTACTTC	CASSFGLPYEQYF
TRBV18	few	TRBJ1-2	TRBD1	13	TGTGCCAGCTCGGCAACAGGGGGCAATGGCTACACCTTC	CASSATGGNGYTF
TRBV19	NA	TRBJ2-1	TRBD2	16	TGTGCCAGTAGTATTCTAGCGGGAGCCCTAACGAATGAGCAGTTCTTC	CASSILAGALTNEQFF
TRBV14	NA	TRBJ1-2	NA	17	TGTGCCAGCAGCCAAGGGGGGGTAGCGGGCGGCAGAACGGGCTACACCTTC	CASSQGGVAGGRTGYTF
TRBV2	NA	TRBJ1-5	NA	14	TGTGCCAGCAGCGCGGGGACCAGCAATCAGCCCCAGCATTTT	CASSAGTSNQPQHF
TRBV6-1	once	TRBJ2-7	TRBD2	15	TGTGCCAGCAGTTCCCGGAAAGTGGGGAGGGGAAAGCAGTACTTC	CASSSRKVGRGKQYF
TRBV27	NA	TRBJ1-2	NA	17	TGTGCCAACTACGCGGCCAGGACAGTGCAAGTAAACTATGGCTACACCTTC	CANYAARTVQVNYGYTF
TRBV5-4	few	TRBJ1-1	NA	13	TGTGCCAGCAGCCCTGCAGGGAACACTGAAGCTTTCTTT	CASSPAGNTEAFF
TRBV13	NA	TRBJ2-3	NA	14	TGTGCCAGCAGCTTAGGAGGCAGGACAGATACGCAGTATTTT	CASSLGGRTDTQYF
TRBV11-2	once	TRBJ1-2	TRBD1	18	TGTGCCAGCAGCTCGACTCCGGGACAGGGGCGTGATTCATATGTGGGGTCCTTC	CASSSTPGQGRDSYVGSF
TRBV5-1	once	TRBJ2-1	TRBD2	12	TGCGCCAGCAGGGTAGGCGGGGGTGAGCAGTTCTTC	CASRVGGGEQFF
TRBV11-2	NA	TRBJ2-3	TRBD1	15	TGTGCCAGCAGACCCGAGGGACAGGCAACAGATACGCAGTATTTT	CASRPEGQATDTQYF
TRBV4-3	NA	TRBJ2-2	NA	15	TGCGCCAGCAGCCAAACAGTGAGGGCGACCGGGGAGCTGTTTTTT	CASSQTVRATGELFF
TRBV19	NA	TRBJ1-1	TRBD1	14	TGTGCCAGTAGTATGGGACAGGGAATTACTGAAGCTTTCTTT	CASSMGQGITEAFF
TRBV5-4	NA	TRBJ2-3	NA	13	TGTGCCAGCAGCTCAGCGAGAGCAGATACGCAGTATTTT	CASSSARADTQYF